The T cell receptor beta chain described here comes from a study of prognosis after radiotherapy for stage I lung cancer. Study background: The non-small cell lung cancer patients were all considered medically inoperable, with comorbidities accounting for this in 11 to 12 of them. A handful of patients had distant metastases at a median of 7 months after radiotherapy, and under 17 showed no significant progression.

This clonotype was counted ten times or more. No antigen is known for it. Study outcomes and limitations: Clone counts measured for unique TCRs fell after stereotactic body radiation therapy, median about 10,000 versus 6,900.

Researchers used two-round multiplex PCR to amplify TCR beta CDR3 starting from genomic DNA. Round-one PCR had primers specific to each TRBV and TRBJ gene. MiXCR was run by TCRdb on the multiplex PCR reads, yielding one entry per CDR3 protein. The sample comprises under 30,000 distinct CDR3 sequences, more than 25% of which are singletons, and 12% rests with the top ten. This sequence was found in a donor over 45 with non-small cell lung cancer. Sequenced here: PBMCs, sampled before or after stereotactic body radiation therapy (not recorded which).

The CDR3 reads CSAIGEDVTIYF. CDR3 sequence (DNA): TGCAGTGCTATCGGAGAGGATGTCACCATATATTTT. The V and J genes are TRBV20-1 and TRBJ1-3; D unresolved. The CDR3 sequence is 12 residues long. In germline, CDR1 is DFQATT, CDR2 SNEGSKA (reference sequence). V lost 4 bases and J 9 bases, leaving 13 bases between the germline ends.